The 14 T cell receptor beta chains given below trace back to one sample, sequenced in a study of T cells after yellow fever vaccination (dated by TCRdb to between 2018 and 2020). Libraries came from 5' RACE. TCRdb lists the instrument as Illumina NovaSeq 6000. The public reads were reanalyzed by TCRdb: fastp trimming at Q25, MiXCR alignment, in-frame beta chains only. Each CDR3 protein gets just one entry, which takes the most common genes and DNA from the rows behind it. This sample is represented by 340,000 or so distinct CDR3 sequences; around 12% of them were singletons. The ten largest clones add up to about 3% of the sample. The treatment or condition label here, explained by the study, means: live attenuated yellow fever vaccine strain. This specimen was CD4+ T cells sorted from PBMCs, taken 15 days after the yellow fever booster vaccination. These receptors originate from a man aged 18 to 29 who received the YFV17D yellow fever vaccine.

V and J are TRBV30 and TRBJ1-1; TRBD1 might be the D (6 bases). Deletions cut 2 bases from V and 4 bases from J, with 14 bases between. CDR1 GTSNPN and CDR2 SVGIG come from the germline V gene (reference sequence). The CDR3 length is 14 residues. In nucleotides, the CDR3 is TGTGCCTGGAGTAAAGGGGGGGCGCCCACTGAAGCTTTCTTT. Its translation is CAWSKGGAPTEAFF.

The chain carries TRBV4-3 and TRBJ1-1; D is ambiguous. This CDR3 comprises 15 residues. V lost 0 bases, J lost 0 bases, and 8 bases lay in between. The germline CDR1 and CDR2 sequences are LGHNA and YSLEER. The CDR3: CASSQDIGLNTEAFF. The CDR3 coding sequence is TGCGCCAGCAGCCAAGATATAGGGTTGAACACTGAAGCTTTCTTT.

In its sample, this clonotype was seen many times. CDR3 sequence: CASSTSGAVYNEQFF. The DNA for the CDR3 is TGTGCCAGCAGCACGAGCGGGGCGGTCTACAATGAGCAGTTCTTC. The rearrangement uses TRBV7-2 and TRBJ2-1, with 7 bases matching TRBD2. Germline V lookup: CDR1 SGHTA, CDR2 FQGNSA. The CDR3 runs to 15 residues. With V trimmed by 5 bases and J by 3 bases, 7 bases remained unmatched.

This clonotype has more than one count but fewer than ten. V usage is TRBV4-3 and J usage is TRBJ1-1; a weak D match, TRBD1 (5 bases). Trimming pared 1 base from V and 5 bases from J, leaving 14 bases between. Germline loops: CDR1 LGHNA, CDR2 YSLEER. The CDR3 runs 15 residues. DNA for the CDR3: TGCGCCAGCAGCCAAGTCGGGACTGGAGTAACTGAAGCTTTCTTT. This sequence encodes CASSQVGTGVTEAFF.

This clonotype was observed a few times. The chain has TRBV7-3 and TRBJ2-2, with D perhaps matching TRBD1 or TRBD2 (5 bases each). This CDR3 has 16 amino acids. Trimming left V 5 bases short and J 0 bases short, with 13 bases between. From germline, CDR1 is SGHTA and CDR2 FQGTGA. The CDR3 loop reads CASSPLGAANTGELFF. CDR3 nucleotide sequence: TGTGCCAGCAGCCCACTCGGGGCCGCGAACACCGGGGAGCTGTTTTTT.

There are a few counts of this clonotype. V and J are TRBV6-1 and TRBJ1-6; D uncertain. CDR3 size: 14 residues. Germline V gene lookup returns CDR1 MNHNS and CDR2 SASEGT. The germline V and J ends were trimmed by 3 bases and 7 bases, with 10 bases remaining between them. This chain's CDR3 is CASSERERNSPLHF. The CDR3 coding sequence is TGTGCCAGCAGTGAGAGGGAACGGAATTCACCCCTCCACTTT.

This clonotype showed up just a few times. V and J are TRBV3-1 and TRBJ2-7; no clear D. Germline values: CDR1 LGHDT, CDR2 YNNKEL (reference sequence). The CDR3 runs to 13 residues. V dropped 8 bases and J dropped 0 bases, with 11 bases sitting between them. The CDR3 DNA follows: TGTGCCAGCGCCTCAGGAGTCTCCTACGAGCAGTACTTC. It is translated as CASASGVSYEQYF.

This clonotype showed up just a few times. This chain joins TRBV7-9 and TRBJ1-5; D not resolved. V shed 8 bases and J shed 1 base, with 15 bases lying between them. CDR1 is SEHNR, CDR2 FQNEAQ, per germline (reference sequence). The CDR3 covers 15 residues. The CDR3 protein is CASCWGGSSNQPQHF. The CDR3 nucleotides are TGTGCCAGCTGCTGGGGAGGTTCCAGCAATCAGCCCCAGCATTTT. The variable domain in full, completed from reference TRBV7-9 and TRBJ1-5, reads DTGVSQNPRHKITKRGQNVTFRCDPISEHNRLYWYRQTLGQGPEFLTYFQNEAQLEKSRLLSDRFSAERPKGSFSTLEIQRTEQGDSAMYLCASCWGGSSNQPQHFGDGTRLSIL.

This clonotype was detected a few times. This rearrangement joins TRBV3-1 to TRBJ1-1; D possibly corresponds to TRBD1 (5 bases). V shed 3 bases and J shed 8 bases, with 7 bases lying between them. Looked up from germline, CDR1 is LGHDT and CDR2 is YNNKEL (reference sequence). The length of the CDR3 is 11 residues. CDR3 coding DNA: TGTGCCAGCAGCCATCGACAGGAAGCTTTCTTT. Protein: CASSHRQEAFF.

This clonotype was detected a few times. The chain has TRBV7-2 and TRBJ2-3, with a tentative D call TRBD2 (6 bases). Germline V gene lookup returns CDR1 SGHTA and CDR2 FQGNSA. CDR3 length: 15 amino acids. V was cut by 2 bases and J by 4 bases, with 13 bases left in between. The CDR3 region is CASSLKAGTPDTQYF. The CDR3 nucleotides are TGTGCCAGCAGCTTAAAGGCGGGGACTCCAGATACGCAGTATTTT.

Only a few counts were recorded for this clonotype. The rearrangement links TRBV2 to TRBJ1-1; 7 bases are a match to TRBD1. V shed 6 bases and J 4 bases; nucleotides not matched to a gene: 5. Germline lookup yields CDR1 SNHLY and CDR2 FYNNEI. The CDR3 is made up of 13 amino acids. The CDR3 DNA follows: TGTGCCAGCAGCAGACAGGGTGCCACTGAAGCTTTCTTT. This gives the protein CASSRQGATEAFF.

The gene calls are TRBV7-9 and TRBJ2-7; the D gene is possibly TRBD2 (5 bases). The CDR3 has 13 amino acids. Germline CDR1 SEHNR, CDR2 FQNEAQ (reference sequence). V lost 6 bases, J lost 1 base, and 10 bases lay in between. CDR3 sequence: CASSPAVSYEQYV. The DNA for the CDR3 is TGTGCCAGCAGTCCAGCGGTGTCCTACGAGCAGTACGTC.

This clonotype has a single count. The J gene is TRBJ1-2, the V gene TRBV4-3; perhaps TRBD1 as D (6 bases). The CDR3 length is 13 residues. Germline V gene data show CDR1 as LGHNA and CDR2 as YSLEER. Trimming took 3 bases from V and 7 from J, leaving 12 bases between them. This CDR3 is CASSHEGGGGYTF. In DNA form, the CDR3 reads TGCGCCAGCAGCCATGAAGGGGGGGGTGGCTACACCTTC.

The chain combines TRBV20-1 with TRBJ1-2, with a weak D call TRBD1 (5 bases). The germline gives CDR1 DFQATT, CDR2 SNEGSKA (reference sequence). The CDR3 sequence is 16 residues long. Between the trimmed V and J ends, which lost 5 bases and 0 bases, there was a span of 19 bases. The CDR3 sequence is CSAGQGSGSTNYGYTF. In nucleotides, the CDR3 is TGCAGTGCTGGCCAGGGTTCGGGTTCTACTAACTATGGCTACACCTTC.